Below, one T cell receptor (beta chain) is given with its context. Mismatch with germline at one junction end may stem from a read error. This record comes from a study of T cell responses to AZD1222 COVID-19 vaccine. TCRdb keeps only in-frame clones here, not all; method: immunoSEQ multiplex PCR. The sample lists roughly 100,000 clones, roughly 86% seen once, with approximately 5.1% in the top ten. The sequencing used peripheral blood, collected on day 0 of AZD1222 vaccination. The TCR was taken from an adult in good health.

In DNA, the CDR3 is TGTGCTAGCAGCCCCCGACTAGCGGGACCCTACGAGCAGTACTTC. It encodes CASSPRLAGPYEQYF. The rearrangement joins TRBV7-7 to TRBJ2-7; 11 positions match TRBD2. The CDR3 has 15 residues. Germline V gene data show CDR1 as SSHAT and CDR2 as FNYEAQ (reference sequence).